The clone carrying this T cell receptor (beta chain) was seen just once. What it binds is unknown. Peripheral blood was drawn, roughly 10 milliliters per donor. Together with a sample-barcoded 5' primer, a J-beta primer mix was included in a second PCR lasting 7 to 11 cycles. All cDNA molecules were each tagged by a template-switch adaptor with 12 random nucleotides. MiXCR, run by TCRdb on the 5' RACE reads, gives a single entry per CDR3 protein. The table has more than 800,000 distinct CDR3 sequences, around 28% seen once. CDR3 length equals 17 residues. V was cut by 3 bases and J by 8 bases, with 23 bases left in between. CDR1 SGHRS and CDR2 YFSETQ come from the germline V gene. The data were obtained in a study of blood T cells in healthy people across ages. Study-wide points: Across the age range, TCR beta diversity per million T cells fell in a roughly linear way. Unsorted PBMCs prevented conclusive naive versus antigen-experienced comparison.

The chain joins TRBV5-1 to TRBJ1-4; a possible D gene is TRBD1 (5 bases). The sequence was collected from an elderly woman in good health. The sequenced sample was blood. The CDR3, as DNA: TGCGCCAGCAGCTCCGGGACCGGGCGGAACTTATGGGAAAAACTGTTTTTT. This sequence encodes CASSSGTGRNLWEKLFF.